This record looks at one T cell receptor (beta chain) sequence and its context. The sample comes from a study of blood T cell repertoires in COVID-19. Study-wide background: Samples taken during acute and convalescent COVID-19 were collected in the United States, Italy and Spain. T cells, B-cell-depleted T cells, or PBMCs supplied cDNA or gDNA.

Clones were sequenced by immunoSEQ multiplex PCR, and TCRdb holds only the in-frame ones, with some missing. Of over 150,000 clones listed, more than 60% are singletons. CDR3 length equals 16 residues. The V gene end was trimmed by 0 bases and the J gene end by 4 bases; junction bases not matched to a gene: 3. Germline V gene lookup returns CDR1 SGHDN and CDR2 FVKESK. The clonotype originates from a man in his 70s with acute or convalescent COVID-19. Source material: peripheral blood. This sequence joins TRBV14 and TRBJ2-2, with 9 nucleotides matching TRBD1. The CDR3 DNA sequence: TGTGCCAGCAGCCAAGATTTGGGACAGGGCACCGGGGAGCTGTTTTTT. Translating gives CASSQDLGQGTGELFF.